This TCR beta chain emerged from a study of neurological immune-mediated disorders. Overall study findings and caveats: HTLV-1-associated myelopathy had the most TCR clonal expansion, whereas multiple sclerosis had the least (lower than in healthy controls). The absence of shared CDR3 amino acid sequences among expanded clones across subjects suggests private repertoires in all groups.

Stated time point: longitudinal time-point 1 (baseline). The unsorted libraries were made from 2 million PBMCs kept at -80 C. The CDR3 totals 16 residues. Germline V gives CDR1 SGHRS, CDR2 YFSETQ. The V and J ends lost 0 bases and 7 bases, in that order; junction bases with no gene match: 8. The cDNA came from 5'RACE, which used 10-nucleotide random UMIs. TCRdb ran MiXCR on the 5' RACE reads and lists one entry per CDR3 protein. The data contain approximately 70,000 distinct CDR3 sequences, roughly 10% of them singletons. Ten or more counts support this clonotype. Its target is not known. The receptor comes from a man in his thirties or forties in good health. Input material: PBMCs. The J gene is TRBJ2-2, the V gene TRBV5-1; 8 nucleotides agree with TRBD1. The CDR3 sequence is CASSLEGQAVRGELFF. The CDR3 nucleotides are TGCGCCAGCAGCTTGGAGGGACAGGCTGTACGCGGGGAGCTGTTTTTT.